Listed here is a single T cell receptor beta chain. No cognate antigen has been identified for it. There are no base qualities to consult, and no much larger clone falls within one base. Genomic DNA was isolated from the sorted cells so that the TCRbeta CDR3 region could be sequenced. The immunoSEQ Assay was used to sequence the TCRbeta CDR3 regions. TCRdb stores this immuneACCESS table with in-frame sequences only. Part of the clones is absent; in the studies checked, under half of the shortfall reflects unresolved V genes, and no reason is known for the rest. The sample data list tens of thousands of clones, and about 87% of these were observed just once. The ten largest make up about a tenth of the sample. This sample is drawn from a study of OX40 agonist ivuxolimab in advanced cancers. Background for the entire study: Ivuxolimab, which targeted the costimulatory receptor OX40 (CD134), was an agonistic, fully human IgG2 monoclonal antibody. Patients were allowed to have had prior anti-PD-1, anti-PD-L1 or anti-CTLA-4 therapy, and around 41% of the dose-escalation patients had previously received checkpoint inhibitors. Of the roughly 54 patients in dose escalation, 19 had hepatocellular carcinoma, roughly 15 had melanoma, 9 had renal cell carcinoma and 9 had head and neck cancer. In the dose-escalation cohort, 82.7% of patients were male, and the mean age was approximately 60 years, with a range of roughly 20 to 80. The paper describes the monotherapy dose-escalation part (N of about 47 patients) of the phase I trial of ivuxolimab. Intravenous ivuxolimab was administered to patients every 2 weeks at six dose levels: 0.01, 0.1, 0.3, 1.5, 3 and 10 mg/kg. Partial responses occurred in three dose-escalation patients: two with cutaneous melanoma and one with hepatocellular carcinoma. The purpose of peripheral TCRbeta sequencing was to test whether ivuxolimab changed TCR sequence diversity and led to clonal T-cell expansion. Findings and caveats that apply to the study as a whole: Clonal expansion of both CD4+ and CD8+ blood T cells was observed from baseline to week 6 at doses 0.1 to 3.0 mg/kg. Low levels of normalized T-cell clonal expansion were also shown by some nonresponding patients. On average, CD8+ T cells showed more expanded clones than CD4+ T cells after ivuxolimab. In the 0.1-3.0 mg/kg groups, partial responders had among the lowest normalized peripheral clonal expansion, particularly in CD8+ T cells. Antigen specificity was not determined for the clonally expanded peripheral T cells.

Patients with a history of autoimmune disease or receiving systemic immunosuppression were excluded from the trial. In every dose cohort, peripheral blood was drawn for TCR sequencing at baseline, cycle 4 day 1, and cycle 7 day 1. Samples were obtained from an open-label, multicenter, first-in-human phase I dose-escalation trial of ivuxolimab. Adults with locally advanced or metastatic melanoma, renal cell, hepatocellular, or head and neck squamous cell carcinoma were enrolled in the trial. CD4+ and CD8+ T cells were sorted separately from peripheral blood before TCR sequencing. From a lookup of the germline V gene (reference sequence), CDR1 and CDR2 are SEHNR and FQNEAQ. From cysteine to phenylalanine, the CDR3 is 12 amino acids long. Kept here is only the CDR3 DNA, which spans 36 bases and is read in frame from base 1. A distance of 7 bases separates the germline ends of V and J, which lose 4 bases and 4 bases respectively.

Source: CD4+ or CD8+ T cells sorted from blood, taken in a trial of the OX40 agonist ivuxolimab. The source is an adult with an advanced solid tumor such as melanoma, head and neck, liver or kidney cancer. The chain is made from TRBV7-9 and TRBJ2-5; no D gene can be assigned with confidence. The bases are TGTGCCAGCAGCTCCGTAGGAGAGACCCAGTACTTC. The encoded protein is CASSSVGETQYF.